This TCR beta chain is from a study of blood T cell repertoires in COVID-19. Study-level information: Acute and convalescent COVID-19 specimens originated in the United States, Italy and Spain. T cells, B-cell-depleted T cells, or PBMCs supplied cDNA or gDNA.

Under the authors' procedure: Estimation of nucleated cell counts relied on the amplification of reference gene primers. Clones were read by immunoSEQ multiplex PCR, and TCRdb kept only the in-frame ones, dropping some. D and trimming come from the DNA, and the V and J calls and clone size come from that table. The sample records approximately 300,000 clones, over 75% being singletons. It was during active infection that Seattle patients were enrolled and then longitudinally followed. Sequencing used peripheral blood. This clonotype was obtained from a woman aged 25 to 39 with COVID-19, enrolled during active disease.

The CDR3 here is CASSRDRGRLETQYF. The CDR3 DNA follows: TGTGCCAGCAGTCGGGACAGGGGGCGCCTGGAGACCCAGTACTTC. The chain links TRBV7-9 to TRBJ2-5, with 12 bases fitting TRBD1. Per the germline V gene, CDR1 is SEHNR and CDR2 is FQNEAQ (reference sequence). V gave up 6 bases and J gave up 5 bases; unmatched junction bases: 7. CDR3 length: 15 residues. Full variable domain (missing parts from reference TRBV7-9 and TRBJ2-5): DTGVSQNPRHKITKRGQNVTFRCDPISEHNRLYWYRQTLGQGPEFLTYFQNEAQLEKSRLLSDRFSAERPKGSFSTLEIQRTEQGDSAMYLCASSRDRGRLETQYFGPGTRLLVL.